This T cell receptor beta chain stems from a study of T cell changes during pregnancy in multiple sclerosis (dated by TCRdb to between 2018 and 2020). Notes on the research overall: In women with multiple sclerosis, the researchers looked at how the T cell repertoire shifted as pregnancy progressed.

The library was made by the immunoSEQ multiplex PCR assay. Held by TCRdb, this immuneACCESS table contains in-frame sequences only and omits some clones. Under half of the omission traces to an unresolved V gene where checked; the cause of the rest is unknown. Present in this sample are about 84,000 clones, approximately 95% of which were seen just once. The biggest ten clones account for 0.99% of the sample. With respect to this clone: Its antigen target is currently unknown. No qualities accompany the bases; no much larger clone lies one base away.

V is clipped by 4 bases and J by 3 bases, and the sequence between their germline boundaries is 11 bases long. The CDR1 and CDR2 encoded by the germline V gene are SGHRS and YFSETQ. The CDR3 runs 13 residues from the cysteine to the phenylalanine. Kept here is only the CDR3 DNA, which spans 39 bases and is read in frame from base 1. This chain joins TRBV5-1 to TRBJ2-7; tentative D gene TRBD2, with 6 bases matching. The sequencing here drew on peripheral blood, taken in the second trimester of pregnancy. The origin of this receptor is a female donor in good health, enrolled as a control in a pregnancy study. The CDR3: CASSLGLIYEQYF. In nucleotides, the sequence is TGCGCCAGCAGCCTTGGACTAATCTACGAGCAGTACTTC.